This T cell receptor beta chain was recovered during a study of blood T cell repertoires in COVID-19. This clone was counted once. Clones were sequenced by immunoSEQ multiplex PCR, and TCRdb holds only the in-frame ones, with some missing. Of under 300,000 clones in the sample, more than 75% were seen once. The CDR3 consists of 14 residues. Germline V gene lookup returns CDR1 MNHEY and CDR2 SVGEGT. V lost 0 bases and J lost 4, with 10 bases in between. The sequenced sample was PBMCs or T cells enriched from blood (not recorded which). The chain is built from TRBV6-2 or TRBV6-3 and TRBJ2-7; D might be TRBD1 (5 bases). This TCR was recovered from a woman aged 60-70 years in a cohort exposed to, infected with or recovered from COVID-19 (not recorded which). The chain's CDR3 is CASSYSSGPYEQYF. Here the CDR3 DNA reads TGTGCCAGCAGTTACTCTTCAGGGCCGTACGAGCAGTACTTC.